The 4 T cell receptor beta chains below come from one sample, sequenced in a study of response to subunit inactivated influenza vaccine (dated by TCRdb to 2017 to 2018). Library preparation used RT-PCR. The reads were generated on an Illumina HiSeq 2500. In TCRdb, the public reads were trimmed at Q25 with fastp and aligned with MiXCR, with productive beta chains retained. Merged by CDR3 protein, the rows form single entries marked with the most common genes and DNA. The sample table contains 650,000 or so distinct CDR3 sequences; only one count was recorded for 14% of them. About 7.6% of the sample lies in the top ten. The sequencing used PBMCs from blood, collected roughly 15 days before vaccination. The receptors shown here come from a man aged 45 to 65 who received an inactivated influenza vaccine. Donor details come from another sample of the same person, matched by shared clones.

This clonotype has a count of ten or more. The chain couples TRBV2 to TRBJ2-2; D might be TRBD1 (6 bases). The CDR3 consists of 15 residues. Germline CDR1 reads SNHLY; CDR2 reads FYNNEI. V was pared by 9 bases and J by 1 base, with 15 bases between. The CDR3 bases are TGTGCCAGGGGGGCGCCAGGGTTGAACACCGGGGAGCTGTTTTTT. Translating it yields CARGAPGLNTGELFF.

This clonotype showed up many times. The CDR3 loop reads CASSLGPVGSTYEQYF. Written as DNA, the CDR3 is TGTGCCAGCAGTCTAGGACCCGTCGGCTCTACCTACGAGCAGTACTTC. The rearrangement links TRBV12-3 or TRBV12-4 to TRBJ2-7; D gene unclear. This CDR3 spans 16 amino acids. Between the trimmed V and J ends, which lost 5 bases and 2 bases, there was a span of 19 bases.

This clonotype was counted only a few times. The chain combines TRBV10-3 with TRBJ2-5, with 9 nucleotides matching TRBD1. V was pared by 6 bases and J by 3 bases, with 20 bases of the junction left unmatched. This CDR3 comprises 19 residues. The germline V gene has CDR1 ENHRY and CDR2 SYGVKD. The CDR3 reads CAIRKMGGQGPPREETQYF. CDR3 DNA sequence: TGTGCCATCAGAAAGATGGGTGGACAGGGGCCCCCCAGGGAAGAGACCCAGTACTTC.

The chain couples TRBV5-6 to TRBJ2-2; 8 bases fit TRBD1. Germline values: CDR1 SGHDT, CDR2 YYEEEE. Trimming at V came to 5 bases and at J to 5 bases, leaving 2 bases not matched to a gene. There are 13 residues in the CDR3. The CDR3 spells CASRRQGTGELFF. CDR3 nucleotides: TGTGCCAGCAGACGACAGGGGACCGGGGAGCTGTTTTTT.